A selection of T cell receptor beta chains follows, all from one sample in a study of monozygotic twins with inflammatory bowel disease. With the 5' RACE reads reprocessed, TCRdb shows one record per CDR3 protein and no DNA. The listing contains fewer than 550,000 distinct CDR3 sequences. The specimen was blood. The receptors stem from a human donor with ulcerative colitis or Crohn's disease, or a healthy co-twin of an affected twin (not recorded which). The CDR3 runs from the conserved cysteine through the conserved F or W.

v_gene,j_gene,CDR3aa
TRBV4-3,TRBJ2-5,CASSVAAGVGETQYF
TRBV7-8,TRBJ2-3,CASIAGGPSTDTQYF
TRBV10-3,TRBJ1-2,CAISRDGTYYGYTF
TRBV5-6,TRBJ2-7,CASSFFQGTYEQYF
TRBV5-4,TRBJ2-3,CASSLRATDTQYF
TRBV10-3,TRBJ2-5,CAISESRTSGRETQYF
TRBV7-2,TRBJ1-3,CASSLNTVPSGNTIYF
TRBV28,TRBJ2-3,CASSSGGPGPGTDTQYF
TRBV20-1,TRBJ2-3,CSAKSGAGTDTQYF
TRBV12-3/TRBV12-4,TRBJ2-7,CASSPRQTSYEQYF
TRBV5-1,TRBJ2-6,CASSLGWTGSSGANVLTF
TRBV11-2,TRBJ2-3,CASSLRLFAASKRTDTQYF
TRBV13,TRBJ1-2,CASSTTGVNYGYTF
TRBV7-2,TRBJ2-1,CASSLPSDEQFF
TRBV7-3,TRBJ2-5,CASSLDGREAETQYF
TRBV16,TRBJ1-2,CASSQPPGQRGYTF
TRBV27,TRBJ1-5,CASSLTGSVPGQPQHF
TRBV28,TRBJ2-7,CASSSLIGSYYEQYF
TRBV20-1,TRBJ1-5,CSAREGGAPQHF
TRBV5-1,TRBJ1-1,CASSFDQGRTEAFF
TRBV15,TRBJ1-5,CATSRGWDQPQHF
TRBV20-1,TRBJ1-5,CSAARGAPDQPQHF
TRBV6-6,TRBJ1-4,CASRKTGGSEKLFF